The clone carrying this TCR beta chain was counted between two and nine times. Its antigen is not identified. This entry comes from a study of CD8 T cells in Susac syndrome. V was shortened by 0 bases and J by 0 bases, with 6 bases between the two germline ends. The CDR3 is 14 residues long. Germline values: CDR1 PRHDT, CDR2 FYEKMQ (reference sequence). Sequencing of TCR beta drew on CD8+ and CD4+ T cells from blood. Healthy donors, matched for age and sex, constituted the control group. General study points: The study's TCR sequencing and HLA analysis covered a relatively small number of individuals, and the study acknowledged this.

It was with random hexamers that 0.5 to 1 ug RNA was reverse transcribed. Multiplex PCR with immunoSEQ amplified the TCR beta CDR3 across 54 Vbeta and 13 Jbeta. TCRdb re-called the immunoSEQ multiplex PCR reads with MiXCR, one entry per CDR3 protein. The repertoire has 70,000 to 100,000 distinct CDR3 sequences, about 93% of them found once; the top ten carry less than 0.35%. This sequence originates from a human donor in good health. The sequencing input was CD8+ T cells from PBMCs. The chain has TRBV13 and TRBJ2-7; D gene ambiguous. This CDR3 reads CASSLGRSSYEQYF. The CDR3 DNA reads TGTGCCAGCAGCTTAGGCCGGAGCTCCTACGAGCAGTACTTC.